This T cell receptor (beta chain) comes out of a study of cytomegalovirus exposure and HLA in healthy donors. The V gene end was trimmed by 3 bases and the J gene end by 7 bases; junction bases not matched to a gene: 8. Germline V gene data show CDR1 as SGHTA and CDR2 as FQGTGA. The CDR3 is 16 amino acids. The PCR was carried out with 60 Vbeta primers and 13 Jbeta primers. Sequencing was performed with immunoSEQ multiplex PCR; in TCRdb, only in-frame clones are kept and a portion is missing. The sample contains under 200,000 clones, 80% to 85% of which appear only once. About this clone itself: The antigen is not known.

Study-level points and caveats: The majority of CMV-associated TCR beta chains were reported as apparently HLA-restricted in a later analysis.

Input material: PBMCs. This clonotype was sampled from a man aged 30 to 45 in good health and CMV-seronegative. This sequence joins TRBV7-3 and TRBJ2-1, with TRBD2 identical over 11 bases. The CDR3 is CASSLLAGGTTNEQFF. The CDR3 DNA follows: TGTGCCAGCAGCTTGTTAGCGGGAGGGACCACGAATGAGCAGTTCTTC.